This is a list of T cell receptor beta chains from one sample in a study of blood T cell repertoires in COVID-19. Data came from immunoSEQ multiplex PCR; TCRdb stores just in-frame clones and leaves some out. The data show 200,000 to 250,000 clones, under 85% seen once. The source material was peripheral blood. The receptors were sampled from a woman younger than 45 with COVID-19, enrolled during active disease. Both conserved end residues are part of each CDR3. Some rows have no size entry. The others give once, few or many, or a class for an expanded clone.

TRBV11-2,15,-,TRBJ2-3,CASILFPGSKDTQYF
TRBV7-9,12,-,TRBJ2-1,CASSPDRNEQFF
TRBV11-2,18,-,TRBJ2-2,CASSLATSGRAATGELFF
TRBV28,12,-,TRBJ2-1,CASSLEHNEQFF
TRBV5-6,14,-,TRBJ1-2,CASSLGQGAYGYTF
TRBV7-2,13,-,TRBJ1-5,CASSGGGGQPQHF
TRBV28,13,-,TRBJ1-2,CASSLGQGYGYTF
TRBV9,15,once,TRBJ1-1,CASSAEQGGYTEAFF
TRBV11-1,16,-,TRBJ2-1,CASSPPTTFTNNEQFF
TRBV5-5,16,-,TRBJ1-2,CASSPTGGRANYGYTF
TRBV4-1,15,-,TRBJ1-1,CASSQTTGWDTEAFF
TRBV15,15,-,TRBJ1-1,CATSPPGVGGIDAFF